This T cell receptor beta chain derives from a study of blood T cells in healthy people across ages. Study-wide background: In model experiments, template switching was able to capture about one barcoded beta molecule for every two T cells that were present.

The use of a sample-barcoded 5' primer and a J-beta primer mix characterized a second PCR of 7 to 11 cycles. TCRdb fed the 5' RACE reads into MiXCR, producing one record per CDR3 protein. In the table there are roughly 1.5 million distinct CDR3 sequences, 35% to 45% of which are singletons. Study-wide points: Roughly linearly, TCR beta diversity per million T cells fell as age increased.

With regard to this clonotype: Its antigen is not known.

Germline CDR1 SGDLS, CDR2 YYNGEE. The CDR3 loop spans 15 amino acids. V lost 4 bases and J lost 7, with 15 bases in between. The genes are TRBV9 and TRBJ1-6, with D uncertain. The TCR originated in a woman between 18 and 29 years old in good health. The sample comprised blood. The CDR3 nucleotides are TGTGCCAGCAGCCCGAGGCTTGGATGGAATTCACCCCTCCACTTT. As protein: CASSPRLGWNSPLHF.